This TCR beta chain was recorded in a study of OX40 agonist ivuxolimab in advanced cancers. At the level of the study: While on treatment, patients had intravenous ivuxolimab at 0.01 to 10 mg/kg every 2 weeks.

Study outcomes and limitations: In the 0.1 to 3.0 mg/kg range, CD4+ and CD8+ blood T cells had expanded clonally by week 6.

As concerns this clone: The antigen is unknown.

Trimming took off 6 bases at V and 4 bases at J, with 15 bases between the two ends. CDR1 is MNHEY, CDR2 SMNVEV, per germline (reference sequence). CDR3 length: 15 residues. Some clones are missing from TCRdb's copy, which holds only in-frame ones; the method was immunoSEQ multiplex PCR. This sample has some 43,000 clones, with 80% to 90% found just once. This receptor was obtained from an adult with an advanced solid tumor such as melanoma, head and neck, liver or kidney cancer. The chain employs TRBV27 and TRBJ1-4, with D possibly being TRBD1 (5 bases). Source: CD4+ or CD8+ T cells sorted from blood, taken in a trial of the OX40 agonist ivuxolimab. The chain's CDR3 is CASSLRWGINEKLFF. The CDR3 DNA follows: TGTGCCAGCAGCCTGCGATGGGGGATTAATGAAAAACTGTTTTTT.